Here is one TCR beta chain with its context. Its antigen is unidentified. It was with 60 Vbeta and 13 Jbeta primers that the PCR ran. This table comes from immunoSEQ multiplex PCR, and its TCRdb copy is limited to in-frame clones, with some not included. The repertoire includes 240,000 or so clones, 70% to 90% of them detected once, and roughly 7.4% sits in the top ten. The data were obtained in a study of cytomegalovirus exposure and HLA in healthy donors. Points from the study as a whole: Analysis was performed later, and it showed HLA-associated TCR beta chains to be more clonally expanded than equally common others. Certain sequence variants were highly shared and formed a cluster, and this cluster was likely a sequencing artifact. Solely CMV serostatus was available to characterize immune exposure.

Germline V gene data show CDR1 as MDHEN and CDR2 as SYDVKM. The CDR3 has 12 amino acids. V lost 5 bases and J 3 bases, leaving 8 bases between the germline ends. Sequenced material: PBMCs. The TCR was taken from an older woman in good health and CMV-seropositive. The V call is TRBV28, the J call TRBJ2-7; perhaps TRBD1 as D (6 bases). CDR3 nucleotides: TGTGCCAGCAGTCAGACAGGCTACGAGCAGTACTTC. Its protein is CASSQTGYEQYF.